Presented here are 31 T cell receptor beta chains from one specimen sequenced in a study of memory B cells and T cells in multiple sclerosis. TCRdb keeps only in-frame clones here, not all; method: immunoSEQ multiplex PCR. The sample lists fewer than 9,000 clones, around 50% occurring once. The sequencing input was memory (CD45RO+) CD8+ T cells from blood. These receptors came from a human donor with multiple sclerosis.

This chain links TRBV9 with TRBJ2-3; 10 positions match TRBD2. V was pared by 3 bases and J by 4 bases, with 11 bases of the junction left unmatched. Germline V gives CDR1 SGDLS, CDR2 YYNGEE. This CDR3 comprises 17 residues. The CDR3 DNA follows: TGTGCCAGCAGCGATGGGAGCGGGGGGGGAGTGGCAGATACGCAGTATTTT. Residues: CASSDGSGGGVADTQYF.

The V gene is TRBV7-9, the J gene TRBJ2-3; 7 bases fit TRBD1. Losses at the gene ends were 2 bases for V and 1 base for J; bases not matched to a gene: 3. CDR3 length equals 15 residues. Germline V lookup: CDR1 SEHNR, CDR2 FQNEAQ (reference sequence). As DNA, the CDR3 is TGTGCCAGCAGCTTATACGGGACAGGCACAGATACGCAGTATTTT. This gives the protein CASSLYGTGTDTQYF.

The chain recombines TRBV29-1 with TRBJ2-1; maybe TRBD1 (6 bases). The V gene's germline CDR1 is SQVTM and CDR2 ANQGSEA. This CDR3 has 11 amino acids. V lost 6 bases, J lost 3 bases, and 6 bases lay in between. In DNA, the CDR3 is TGCAGCGTGACAGGCTACAATGAGCAGTTCTTC. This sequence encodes CSVTGYNEQFF.

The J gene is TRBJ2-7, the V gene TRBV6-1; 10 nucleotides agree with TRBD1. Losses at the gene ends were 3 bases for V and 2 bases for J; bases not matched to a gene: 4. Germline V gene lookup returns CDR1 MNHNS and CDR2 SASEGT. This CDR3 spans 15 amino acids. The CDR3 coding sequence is TGTGCCAGCAGTGAGACCGGGACAGGGGCCTACGAGCAGTACTTC. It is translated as CASSETGTGAYEQYF.

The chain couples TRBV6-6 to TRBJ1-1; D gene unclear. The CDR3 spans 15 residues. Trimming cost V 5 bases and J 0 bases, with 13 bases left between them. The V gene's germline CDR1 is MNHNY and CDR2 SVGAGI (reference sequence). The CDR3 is CASSTDTLMNTEAFF. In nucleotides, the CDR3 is TGTGCCAGCAGTACCGACACCCTTATGAACACTGAAGCTTTCTTT.

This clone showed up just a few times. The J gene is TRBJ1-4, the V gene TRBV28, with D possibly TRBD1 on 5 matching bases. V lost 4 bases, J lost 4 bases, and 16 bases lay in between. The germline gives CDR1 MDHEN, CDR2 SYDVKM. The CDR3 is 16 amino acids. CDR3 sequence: CASSSGGGWGNEKLFF. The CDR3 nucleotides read TGTGCCAGCAGTTCGGGGGGGGGTTGGGGTAATGAAAAACTGTTTTTT.

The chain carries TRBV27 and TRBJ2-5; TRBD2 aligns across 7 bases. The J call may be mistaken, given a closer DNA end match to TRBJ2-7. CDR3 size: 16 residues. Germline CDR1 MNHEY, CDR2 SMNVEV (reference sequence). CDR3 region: CASSLKAGVGSYEQYF. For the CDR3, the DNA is TGTGCCAGCAGTTTAAAGGCGGGGGTGGGCTCCTACGAGCAGTACTTC.

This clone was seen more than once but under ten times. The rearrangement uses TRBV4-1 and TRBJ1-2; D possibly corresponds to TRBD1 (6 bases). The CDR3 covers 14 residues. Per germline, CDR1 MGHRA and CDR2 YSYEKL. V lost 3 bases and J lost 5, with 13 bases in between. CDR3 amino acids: CASSQTGTKYGYTF. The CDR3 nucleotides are TGCGCCAGCAGCCAGACCGGGACAAAGTATGGCTACACCTTC.

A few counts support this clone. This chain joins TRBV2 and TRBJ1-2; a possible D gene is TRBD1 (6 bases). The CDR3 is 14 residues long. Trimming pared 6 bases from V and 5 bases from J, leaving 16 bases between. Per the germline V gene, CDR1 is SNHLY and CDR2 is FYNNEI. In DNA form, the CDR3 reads TGTGCCAGCAGCTCTGGGACAAACGCTTATGGCTACACCTTC. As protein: CASSSGTNAYGYTF.

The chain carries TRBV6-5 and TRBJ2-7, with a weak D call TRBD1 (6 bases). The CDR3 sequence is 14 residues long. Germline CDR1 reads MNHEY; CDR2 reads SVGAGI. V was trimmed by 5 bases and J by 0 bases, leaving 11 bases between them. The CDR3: CASSERGGSYEQYF. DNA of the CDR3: TGTGCCAGCAGTGAGAGAGGGGGCTCCTACGAGCAGTACTTC.

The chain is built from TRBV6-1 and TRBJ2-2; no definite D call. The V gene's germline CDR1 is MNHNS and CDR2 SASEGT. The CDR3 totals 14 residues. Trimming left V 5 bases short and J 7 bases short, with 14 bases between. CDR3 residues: CASSFHVRGGELFF. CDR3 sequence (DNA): TGTGCCAGCAGTTTCCATGTGCGAGGCGGGGAGCTGTTTTTT.

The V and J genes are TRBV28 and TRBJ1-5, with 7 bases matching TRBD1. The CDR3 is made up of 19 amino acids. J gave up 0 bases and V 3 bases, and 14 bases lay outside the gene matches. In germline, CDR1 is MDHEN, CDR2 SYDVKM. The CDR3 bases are TGTGCCAGCAGTTTTGGTAGTTTAAGGGGGCTCGTTAGCAATCAGCCCCAGCATTTT. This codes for CASSFGSLRGLVSNQPQHF.

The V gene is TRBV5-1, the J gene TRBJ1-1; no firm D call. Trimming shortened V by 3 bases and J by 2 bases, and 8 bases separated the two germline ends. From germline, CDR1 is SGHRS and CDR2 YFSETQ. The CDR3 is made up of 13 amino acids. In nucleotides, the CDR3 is TGCGCCAGCAGCTGGGCACACAACACTGAAGCTTTCTTT. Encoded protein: CASSWAHNTEAFF.

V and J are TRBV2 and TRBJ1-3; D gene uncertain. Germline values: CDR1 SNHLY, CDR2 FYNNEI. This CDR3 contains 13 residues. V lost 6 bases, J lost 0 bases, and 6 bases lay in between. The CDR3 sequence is CASSLSSGNTIYF. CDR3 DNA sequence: TGTGCCAGCAGCCTAAGCTCTGGAAACACCATATATTTT.

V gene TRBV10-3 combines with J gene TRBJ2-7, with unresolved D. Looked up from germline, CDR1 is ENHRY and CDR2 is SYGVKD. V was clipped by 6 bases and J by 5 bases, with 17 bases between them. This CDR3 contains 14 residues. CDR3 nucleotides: TGTGCCATCAGGATACCCGAGCGAAGCCACGAGCAGTACTTC. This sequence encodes CAIRIPERSHEQYF.

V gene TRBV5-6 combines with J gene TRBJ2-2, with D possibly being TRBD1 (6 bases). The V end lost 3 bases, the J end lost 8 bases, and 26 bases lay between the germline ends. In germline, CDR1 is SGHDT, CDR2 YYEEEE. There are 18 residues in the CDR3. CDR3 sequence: CASSSISGTRIGGGELFF. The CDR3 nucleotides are TGTGCCAGCAGCTCCATTTCCGGGACAAGGATCGGAGGTGGGGAGCTGTTTTTT.

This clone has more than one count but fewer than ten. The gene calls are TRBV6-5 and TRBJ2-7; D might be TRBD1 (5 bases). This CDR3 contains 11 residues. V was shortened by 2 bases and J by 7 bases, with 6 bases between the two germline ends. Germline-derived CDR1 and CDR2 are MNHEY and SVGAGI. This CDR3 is CASSYGAEQYF. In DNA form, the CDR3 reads TGTGCCAGCAGTTACGGGGCTGAGCAGTACTTC.

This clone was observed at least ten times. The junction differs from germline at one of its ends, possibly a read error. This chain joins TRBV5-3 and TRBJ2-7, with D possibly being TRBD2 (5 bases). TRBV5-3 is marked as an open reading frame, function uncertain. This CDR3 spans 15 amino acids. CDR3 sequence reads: CASSLAYRDESEQYF. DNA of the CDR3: TGTGCCAGCAGCTTGGCCTACCGGGATGAGAGCGAGCAGTACTTC.

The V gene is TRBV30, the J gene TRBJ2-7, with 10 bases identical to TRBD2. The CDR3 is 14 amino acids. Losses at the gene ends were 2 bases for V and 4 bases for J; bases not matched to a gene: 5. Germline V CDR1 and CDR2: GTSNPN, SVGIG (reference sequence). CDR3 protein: CAWSPGLASYEQYF. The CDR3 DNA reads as TGTGCCTGGAGTCCGGGACTAGCGTCTTACGAGCAGTACTTC.

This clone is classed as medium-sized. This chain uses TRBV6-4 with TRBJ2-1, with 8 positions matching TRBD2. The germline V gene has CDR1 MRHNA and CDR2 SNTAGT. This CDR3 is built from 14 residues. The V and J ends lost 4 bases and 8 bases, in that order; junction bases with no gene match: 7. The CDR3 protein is CASSVGREGDEQFF. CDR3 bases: TGTGCCAGCAGTGTAGGCCGGGAGGGGGATGAGCAGTTCTTC.

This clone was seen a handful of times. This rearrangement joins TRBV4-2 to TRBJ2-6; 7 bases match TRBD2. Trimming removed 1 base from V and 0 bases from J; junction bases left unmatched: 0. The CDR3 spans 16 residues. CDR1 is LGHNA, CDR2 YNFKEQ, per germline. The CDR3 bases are TGTGCCAGCAGCCAAGCGGGGGGCTCTGGGGCCAACGTCCTGACTTTC. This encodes CASSQAGGSGANVLTF.

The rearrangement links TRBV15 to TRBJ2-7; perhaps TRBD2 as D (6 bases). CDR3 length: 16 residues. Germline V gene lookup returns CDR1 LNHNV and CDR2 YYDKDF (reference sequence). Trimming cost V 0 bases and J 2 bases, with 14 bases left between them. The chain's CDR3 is CATSRDLASETYEQYF. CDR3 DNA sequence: TGTGCCACCAGCAGAGATCTCGCTAGCGAGACCTACGAGCAGTACTTC.

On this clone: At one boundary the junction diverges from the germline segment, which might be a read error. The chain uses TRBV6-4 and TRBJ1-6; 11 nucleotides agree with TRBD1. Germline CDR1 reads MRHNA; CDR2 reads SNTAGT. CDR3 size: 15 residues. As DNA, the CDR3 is TGTGCCAGCAGTGACGGGACAGGGGGTAATTCACCCCCCCACTTT. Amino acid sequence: CASSDGTGGNSPPHF.

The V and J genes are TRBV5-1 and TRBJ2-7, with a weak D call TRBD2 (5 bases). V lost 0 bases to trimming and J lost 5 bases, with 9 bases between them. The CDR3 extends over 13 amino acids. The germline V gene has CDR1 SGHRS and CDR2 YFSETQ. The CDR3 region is CASSLGEGNEQYF. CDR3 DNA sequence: TGCGCCAGCAGCTTGGGCGAGGGTAACGAGCAGTACTTC.

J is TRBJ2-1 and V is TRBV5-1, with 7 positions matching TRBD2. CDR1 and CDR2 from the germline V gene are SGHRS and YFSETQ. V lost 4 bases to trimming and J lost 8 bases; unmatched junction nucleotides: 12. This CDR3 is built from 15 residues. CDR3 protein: CASSPTGGESDEQFF. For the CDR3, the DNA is TGCGCCAGCAGCCCAACTGGGGGGGAGAGTGATGAGCAGTTCTTC.

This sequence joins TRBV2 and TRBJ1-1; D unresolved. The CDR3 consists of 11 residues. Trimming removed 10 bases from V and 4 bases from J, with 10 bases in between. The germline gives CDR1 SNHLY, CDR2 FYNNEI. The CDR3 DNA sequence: TGTGCCATCGGGGAGGGCACTGAAGCTTTCTTT. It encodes CAIGEGTEAFF.

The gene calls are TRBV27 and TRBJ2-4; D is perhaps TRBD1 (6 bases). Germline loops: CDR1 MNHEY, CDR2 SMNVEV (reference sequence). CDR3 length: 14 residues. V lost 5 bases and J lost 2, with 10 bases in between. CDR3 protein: CASSQTGSKNIQYF. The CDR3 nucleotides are TGTGCCAGCAGTCAAACAGGGTCCAAAAACATTCAGTACTTC.

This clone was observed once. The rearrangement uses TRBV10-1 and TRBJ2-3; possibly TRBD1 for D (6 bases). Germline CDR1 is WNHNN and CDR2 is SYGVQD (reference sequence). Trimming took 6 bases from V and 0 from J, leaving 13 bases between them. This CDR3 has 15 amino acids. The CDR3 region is CASRPRQASTDTQYF. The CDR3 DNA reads TGCGCCAGCAGACCGAGACAGGCTAGCACAGATACGCAGTATTTT.

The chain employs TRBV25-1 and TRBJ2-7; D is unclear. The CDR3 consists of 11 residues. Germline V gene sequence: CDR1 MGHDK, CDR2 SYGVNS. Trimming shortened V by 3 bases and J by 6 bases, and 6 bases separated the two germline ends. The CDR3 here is CASSDSIEQYF. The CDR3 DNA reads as TGTGCCAGCAGTGACTCTATCGAGCAGTACTTC.

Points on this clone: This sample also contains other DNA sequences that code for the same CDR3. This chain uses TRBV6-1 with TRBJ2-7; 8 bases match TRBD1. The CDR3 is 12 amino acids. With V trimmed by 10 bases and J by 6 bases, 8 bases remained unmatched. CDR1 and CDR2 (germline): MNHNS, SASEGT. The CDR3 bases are TGTGCCACGAGGGACAGGTCGGTCGAGCAGTACTTC. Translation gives CATRDRSVEQYF.

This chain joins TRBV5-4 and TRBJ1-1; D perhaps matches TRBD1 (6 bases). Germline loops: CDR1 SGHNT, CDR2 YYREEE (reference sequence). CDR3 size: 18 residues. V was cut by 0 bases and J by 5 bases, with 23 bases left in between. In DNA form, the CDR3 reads TGTGCCAGCAGCTTGGATGGGTTCACAGGGCGATCGGGGACTGAAGCTTTCTTT. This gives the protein CASSLDGFTGRSGTEAFF.